Here is one TCR beta chain with its context. The data belong to a study of blood T cell repertoires in COVID-19. Across the study: The samples span acute and convalescent COVID-19 from the United States, Italy and Spain. PBMCs, B-cell-depleted T cells, or T cells provided the cDNA or gDNA that made up the material.

The V gene's germline CDR1 is MNHEY and CDR2 SMNVEV (reference sequence). The CDR3 is 12 amino acids. V dropped 6 bases and J dropped 5 bases, with 9 bases sitting between them. Source study methods: The authors estimated nucleated cell counts from reference gene primer amplification. Profiled with immunoSEQ multiplex PCR; TCRdb holds only in-frame clones, not every one. Clone size and the V and J calls come from that table; the DNA yielded D and trimming. The profile shows around 72,000 clones, 75% to 95% of them singletons. Specimen: peripheral blood. J is TRBJ2-3 and V is TRBV27; D unclear. This sequence originates from a human donor with active COVID-19. The donor label of this sample is uncertain. CDR3 in amino acids: CASRRGVDTQYF. The DNA for the CDR3 is TGTGCCAGCAGAAGAGGCGTAGATACGCAGTATTTT.